This T cell receptor (beta chain) was observed in a study of identical twins. MiXCR, run by TCRdb on the 5' RACE reads, gives a single entry per CDR3 protein. The table lists around 250,000 distinct CDR3 sequences, around 8.3% of them singletons. These sequences were also reported in another study, on yellow fever vaccine responses in identical twins.

Sequencing was carried out using CD8+ T cells sorted from blood. This sequence was found in a woman aged 18-30 years in good health.

The CDR3 is CASSEGRKGELFF. DNA of the CDR3: TGCGCCAGCAGTGAGGGTAGAAAGGGGGAGCTGTTTTTT. This rearrangement joins TRBV10-2 to TRBJ2-2; no clear D. CDR1 is WSHSY and CDR2 is SAAADI in the germline V gene. Deletions cut 2 bases from V and 8 bases from J, with 9 bases between. This CDR3 contains 13 residues.